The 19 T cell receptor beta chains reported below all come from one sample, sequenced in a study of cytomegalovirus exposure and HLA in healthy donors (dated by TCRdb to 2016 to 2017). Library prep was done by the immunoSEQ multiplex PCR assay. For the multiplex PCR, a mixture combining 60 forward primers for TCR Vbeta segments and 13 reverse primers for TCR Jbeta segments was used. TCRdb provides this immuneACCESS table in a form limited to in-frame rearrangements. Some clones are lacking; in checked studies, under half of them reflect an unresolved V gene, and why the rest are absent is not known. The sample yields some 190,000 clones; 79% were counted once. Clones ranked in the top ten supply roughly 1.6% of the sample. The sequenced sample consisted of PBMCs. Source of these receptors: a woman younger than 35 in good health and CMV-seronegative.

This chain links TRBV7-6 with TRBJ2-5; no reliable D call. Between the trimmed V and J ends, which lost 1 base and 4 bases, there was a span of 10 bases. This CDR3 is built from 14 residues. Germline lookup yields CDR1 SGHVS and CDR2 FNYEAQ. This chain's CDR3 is CASSLVVVSETQYF. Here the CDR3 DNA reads TGTGCCAGCAGCTTAGTGGTAGTTTCAGAGACCCAGTACTTC.

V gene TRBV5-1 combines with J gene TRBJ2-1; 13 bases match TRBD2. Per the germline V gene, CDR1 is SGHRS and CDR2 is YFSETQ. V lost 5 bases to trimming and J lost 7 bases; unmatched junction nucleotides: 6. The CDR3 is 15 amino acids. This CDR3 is CASSRTSGSMNEQFF. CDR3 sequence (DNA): TGCGCCAGCAGTCGGACTAGCGGGAGTATGAATGAGCAGTTCTTC.

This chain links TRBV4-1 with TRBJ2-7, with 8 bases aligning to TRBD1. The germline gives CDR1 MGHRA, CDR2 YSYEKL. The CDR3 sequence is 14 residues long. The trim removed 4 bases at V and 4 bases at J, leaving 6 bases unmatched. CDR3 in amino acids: CASSPRQGTYEQYF. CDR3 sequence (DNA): TGCGCCAGCAGCCCTCGACAGGGGACTTACGAGCAGTACTTC.

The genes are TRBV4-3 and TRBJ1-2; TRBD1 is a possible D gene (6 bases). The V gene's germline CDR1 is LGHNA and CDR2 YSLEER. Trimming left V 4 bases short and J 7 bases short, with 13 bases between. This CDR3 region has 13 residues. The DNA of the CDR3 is TGCGCCAGCAGCCTCGAGGGGGAAGCTGGCTACACCTTC. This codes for CASSLEGEAGYTF.

CDR3 coding DNA: TGCGCCAGCAGCCAACGGACTAGCGGTCCCTACGAGCAGTACTTC. Translating it yields CASSQRTSGPYEQYF. This chain connects TRBV4-3 to TRBJ2-7; 10 nucleotides agree with TRBD2. This CDR3 has 15 amino acids. Looked up from germline, CDR1 is LGHNA and CDR2 is YSLEER. Trimming cost V 2 bases and J 2 bases; bases outside gene matches: 3.

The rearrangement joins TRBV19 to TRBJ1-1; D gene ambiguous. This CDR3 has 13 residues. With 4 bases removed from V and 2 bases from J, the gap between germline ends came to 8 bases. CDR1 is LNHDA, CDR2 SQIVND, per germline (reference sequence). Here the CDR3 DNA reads TGTGCCAGTAGTACAAACAGCAACACTGAAGCTTTCTTT. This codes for CASSTNSNTEAFF.

The CDR3 DNA reads as TGTGCCAGTAGTATAGGAGGGGGCGGATCACCCCTCCACTTT. This encodes CASSIGGGGSPLHF. This sequence joins TRBV19 and TRBJ1-6; 7 bases map to TRBD1. The V gene's germline CDR1 is LNHDA and CDR2 SQIVND (reference sequence). The length of the CDR3 is 14 residues. J gave up 10 bases and V 1 base, and 4 bases lay outside the gene matches.

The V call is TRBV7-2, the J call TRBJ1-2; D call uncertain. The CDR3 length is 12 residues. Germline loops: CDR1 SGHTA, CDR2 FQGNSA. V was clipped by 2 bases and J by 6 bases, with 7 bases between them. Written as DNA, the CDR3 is TGTGCCAGCAGCTTACCCGGGGATGGCTACACCTTC. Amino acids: CASSLPGDGYTF.

CDR3 in amino acids: CASSPGTDANYGYTF. The CDR3, as DNA: TGTGCCAGTAGCCCCGGGACAGATGCTAACTATGGCTACACCTTC. The rearrangement uses TRBV19 and TRBJ1-2; 7 positions match TRBD1. The CDR3 totals 15 residues. The V gene end was trimmed by 6 bases and the J gene end by 0 bases; junction bases not matched to a gene: 7. Germline CDR1 LNHDA, CDR2 SQIVND (reference sequence).

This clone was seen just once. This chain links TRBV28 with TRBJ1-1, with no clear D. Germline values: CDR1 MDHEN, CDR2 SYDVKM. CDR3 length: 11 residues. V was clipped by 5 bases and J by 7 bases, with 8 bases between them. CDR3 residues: CASSDTDEAFF. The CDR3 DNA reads TGTGCCAGCAGTGACACAGATGAAGCTTTCTTT.

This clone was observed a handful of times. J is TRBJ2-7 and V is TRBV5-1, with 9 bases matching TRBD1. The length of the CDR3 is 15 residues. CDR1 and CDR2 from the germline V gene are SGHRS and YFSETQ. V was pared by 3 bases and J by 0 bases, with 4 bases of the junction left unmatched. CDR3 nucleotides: TGCGCCAGCAGCTCCCAACAGGGGGCCTCCTACGAGCAGTACTTC. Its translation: CASSSQQGASYEQYF.

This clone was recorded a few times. CDR3 sequence: CASSATGTGVADTQYF. The DNA for the CDR3 is TGTGCCAGCAGCGCGACCGGGACAGGGGTCGCAGATACGCAGTATTTT. The chain uses TRBV7-8 and TRBJ2-3; 10 bases line up with TRBD1. CDR1 is SGHVS, CDR2 FQNEAQ, per germline. V lost 5 bases, J lost 4 bases, and 9 bases stayed unmatched. The CDR3 contains 16 residues.

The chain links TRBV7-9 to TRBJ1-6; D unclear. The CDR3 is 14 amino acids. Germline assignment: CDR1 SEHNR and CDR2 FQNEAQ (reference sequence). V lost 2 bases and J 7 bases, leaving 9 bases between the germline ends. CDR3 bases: TGTGCCAGCAGCTTAAGACCGGGGAATTCACCCCTCCACTTT. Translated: CASSLRPGNSPLHF. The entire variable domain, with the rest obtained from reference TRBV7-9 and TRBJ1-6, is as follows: DTGVSQNPRHKITKRGQNVTFRCDPISEHNRLYWYRQTLGQGPEFLTYFQNEAQLEKSRLLSDRFSAERPKGSFSTLEIQRTEQGDSAMYLCASSLRPGNSPLHFGNGTRLTVT.

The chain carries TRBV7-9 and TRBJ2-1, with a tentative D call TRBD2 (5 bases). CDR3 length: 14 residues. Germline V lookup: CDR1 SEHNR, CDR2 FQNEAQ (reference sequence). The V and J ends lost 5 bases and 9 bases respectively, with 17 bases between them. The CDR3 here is CASSRGGLGSEQFF. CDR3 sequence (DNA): TGTGCCAGCAGCCGCGGAGGCCTCGGAAGTGAGCAGTTCTTC.

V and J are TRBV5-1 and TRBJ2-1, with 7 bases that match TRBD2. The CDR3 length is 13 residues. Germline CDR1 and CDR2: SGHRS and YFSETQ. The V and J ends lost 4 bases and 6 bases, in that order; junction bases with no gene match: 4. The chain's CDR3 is CASSPSGFNEQFF. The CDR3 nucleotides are TGCGCCAGCAGCCCTAGCGGCTTCAATGAGCAGTTCTTC.

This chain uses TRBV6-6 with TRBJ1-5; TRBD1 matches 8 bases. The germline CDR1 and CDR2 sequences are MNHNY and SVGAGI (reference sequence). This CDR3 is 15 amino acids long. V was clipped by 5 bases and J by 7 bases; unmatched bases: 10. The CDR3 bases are TGTGCCAGCAGTCTTGACAGGGGTCAAGGACAGCCCCAGCATTTT. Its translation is CASSLDRGQGQPQHF.

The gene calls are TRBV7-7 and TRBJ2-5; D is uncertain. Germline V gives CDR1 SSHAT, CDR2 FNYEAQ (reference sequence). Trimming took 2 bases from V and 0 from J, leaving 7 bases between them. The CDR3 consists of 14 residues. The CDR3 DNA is TGTGCCAGCAGCTTACCACTGGACCAAGAGACCCAGTACTTC. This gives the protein CASSLPLDQETQYF.

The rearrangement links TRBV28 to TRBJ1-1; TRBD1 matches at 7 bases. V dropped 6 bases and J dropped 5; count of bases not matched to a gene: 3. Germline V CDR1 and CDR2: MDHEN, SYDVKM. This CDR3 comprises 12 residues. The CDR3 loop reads CASRDRHTEAFF. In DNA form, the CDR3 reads TGTGCCAGCAGGGACAGGCATACTGAAGCTTTCTTT. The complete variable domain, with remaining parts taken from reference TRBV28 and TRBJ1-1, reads DVKVTQSSRYLVKRTGEKVFLECVQDMDHENMFWYRQDPGLGLRLIYFSYDVKMKEKGDIPEGYSVSREKKERFSLILESASTNQTSMYLCASRDRHTEAFFGQGTRLTVV.

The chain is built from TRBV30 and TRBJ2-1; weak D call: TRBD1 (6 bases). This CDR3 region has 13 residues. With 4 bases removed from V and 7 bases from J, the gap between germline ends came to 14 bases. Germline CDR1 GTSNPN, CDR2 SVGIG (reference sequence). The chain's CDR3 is CAWTQGRGNEQFF. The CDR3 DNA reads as TGTGCCTGGACCCAGGGCAGGGGTAATGAGCAGTTCTTC.